A single sample gave rise to the 7 T cell receptor beta chains below, sequenced in a study of CD8 T cells in ankylosing spondylitis. One entry per CDR3 protein, called by TCRdb with MiXCR from the 5' RACE reads. The sample shows 250,000 or so distinct CDR3 sequences, roughly 18% of them seen only once. Sequencing was done on a sample of blood, either unsorted or a sorted T cell fraction (not recorded which). Receptors were obtained from a male donor with ankylosing spondylitis or in good health (not recorded which).

The gene calls are TRBV20-1 and TRBJ2-2, with TRBD2 as a possible D gene (5 bases). The germline V gene encodes CDR1 DFQATT and CDR2 SNEGSKA (reference sequence). This CDR3 spans 13 amino acids. V lost 3 bases and J lost 0, with 5 bases in between. The CDR3 protein is CSASGANTGELFF. The CDR3 DNA reads TGCAGTGCTAGCGGGGCGAACACCGGGGAGCTGTTTTTT.

This clonotype was seen ten or more times. The V and J genes are TRBV4-3 and TRBJ2-3; 9 bases agree with TRBD2. The CDR3 covers 16 residues. Germline CDR1 LGHNA, CDR2 YSLEER. V gave up 1 base and J gave up 3 bases; unmatched junction bases: 5. In DNA form, the CDR3 reads TGCGCCAGCAGCCAAGCCTGGCTAGCGGGGACAGATACGCAGTATTTT. Its translation: CASSQAWLAGTDTQYF.

This clonotype was counted once. This chain joins TRBV6-4 and TRBJ2-2; D is uncertain. CDR3 size: 14 residues. Germline V gives CDR1 MRHNA, CDR2 SNTAGT. V gave up 6 bases and J gave up 2 bases, with 10 bases separating them. The CDR3 nucleotides read TGTGCCAGCAGCGAATGGCCAAACACCGGGGAGCTGTTTTTT. It encodes CASSEWPNTGELFF.

This clonotype was observed a handful of times. As DNA, the CDR3 is TGTGCCAGCAGCTTGCGACTAGGAGAGACCCAGTACTTC. Its protein product is CASSLRLGETQYF. The chain recombines TRBV11-2 with TRBJ2-5, with TRBD2 as a possible D gene (6 bases). There are 13 residues in the CDR3. The ends were cut back, 3 bases at V and 4 bases at J, with 9 bases in the middle. Germline values: CDR1 SGHAT, CDR2 FQNNGV.

This clonotype was observed a handful of times. V usage is TRBV29-1 and J usage is TRBJ1-3, with D unresolved. The V gene's germline CDR1 is SQVTM and CDR2 ANQGSEA. V lost 4 bases, J lost 3 bases, and 22 bases lay in between. CDR3 size: 17 residues. CDR3 in DNA: TGCAGCGTTGTTATACCCCCCACCTTTGCGTATGGAAACACCATATATTTT. Translation: CSVVIPPTFAYGNTIYF.

V usage is TRBV7-3 and J usage is TRBJ2-1, with D perhaps TRBD2 (5 bases). V gave up 5 bases and J gave up 2 bases, with 10 bases separating them. This CDR3 is 14 amino acids long. CDR1 and CDR2 from the germline V gene are SGHTA and FQGTGA. This CDR3 reads CASSPSLAYNEQFF. The CDR3 DNA sequence: TGTGCCAGCAGCCCTTCACTAGCCTACAATGAGCAGTTCTTC. The full variable domain, rest sourced from reference TRBV7-3 and TRBJ2-1, is GAGVSQTPSNKVTEKGKYVELRCDPISGHTALYWYRQSLGQGPEFLIYFQGTGAADDSGLPNDRFFAVRPEGSVSTLKIQRTERGDSAVYLCASSPSLAYNEQFFGPGTRLTVL.

A few counts support this clonotype. This chain uses TRBV4-3 with TRBJ2-7; no definite D call. This CDR3 has 15 amino acids. V was shortened by 1 base and J by 2 bases, with 12 bases between the two germline ends. Germline CDR1 is LGHNA and CDR2 is YSLEER. The CDR3 loop is CASSQVSYGAYEQYF. For the CDR3, the DNA is TGCGCCAGCAGCCAAGTAAGCTATGGAGCCTACGAGCAGTACTTC.